Following are 5 T cell receptor beta chains from one sample sequenced in a study of blood T cell repertoires in COVID-19. The assay was immunoSEQ multiplex PCR, and TCRdb's table has in-frame clones only and misses some. Among 190,000 or so clones listed, roughly 73% were seen once. Sequencing input: peripheral blood. Source of these receptors: an elderly woman with active or convalescent COVID-19.

The chain recombines TRBV6-5 with TRBJ1-4; 9 bases fit TRBD1. V lost 6 bases, J lost 4 bases, and 3 bases stayed unmatched. Germline CDR1 is MNHEY and CDR2 is SVGAGI. There are 14 residues in the CDR3. CDR3 in amino acids: CASRPGQGNEKLFF. The CDR3 DNA reads TGTGCCAGCAGACCGGGACAGGGTAATGAAAAACTGTTTTTT.

V and J are TRBV7-6 and TRBJ2-7; D unclear. Germline V gives CDR1 SGHVS, CDR2 FNYEAQ. Between the trimmed V and J ends, which lost 1 base and 3 bases, there was a span of 13 bases. The CDR3 is 15 residues long. CDR3 loop: CASSLDSLGYYEQYF. The CDR3 DNA follows: TGTGCCAGCAGCTTAGACTCCCTCGGGTACTACGAGCAGTACTTC.

The rearrangement uses TRBV4-1 and TRBJ1-1; 7 nucleotides agree with TRBD1. V lost 4 bases to trimming and J lost 0 bases; unmatched junction nucleotides: 5. This CDR3 region has 15 residues. Per the germline V gene, CDR1 is MGHRA and CDR2 is YSYEKL. The CDR3 spells CASSPGDRVNTEAFF. CDR3 coding DNA: TGCGCCAGCAGCCCGGGTGACAGGGTGAACACTGAAGCTTTCTTT.

The rearrangement uses TRBV7-9 and TRBJ2-2; D is uncertain. This CDR3 has 14 amino acids. V was pared by 1 base and J by 8 bases, with 11 bases between. Germline assignment: CDR1 SEHNR and CDR2 FQNEAQ (reference sequence). The CDR3: CASSLVASKGELFF. CDR3 coding DNA: TGTGCCAGCAGCTTAGTGGCATCCAAGGGGGAGCTGTTTTTT. Together with reference TRBV7-9 and TRBJ2-2, the CDR3 gives the full variable domain: DTGVSQNPRHKITKRGQNVTFRCDPISEHNRLYWYRQTLGQGPEFLTYFQNEAQLEKSRLLSDRFSAERPKGSFSTLEIQRTEQGDSAMYLCASSLVASKGELFFGEGSRLTVL.

The V gene is TRBV3-1 (or the pseudogene TRBV3-2), the J gene TRBJ2-5, with D possibly being TRBD2 (5 bases). Germline CDR1 is LGHDT and CDR2 is YNNKEL (reference sequence). Trimming cost V 3 bases and J 4 bases, with 12 bases left between them. The CDR3 contains 14 residues. As DNA, the CDR3 is TGTGCCAGCAGCCACCGCGGGTCGGGAGAGACCCAGTACTTC. This gives the protein CASSHRGSGETQYF.